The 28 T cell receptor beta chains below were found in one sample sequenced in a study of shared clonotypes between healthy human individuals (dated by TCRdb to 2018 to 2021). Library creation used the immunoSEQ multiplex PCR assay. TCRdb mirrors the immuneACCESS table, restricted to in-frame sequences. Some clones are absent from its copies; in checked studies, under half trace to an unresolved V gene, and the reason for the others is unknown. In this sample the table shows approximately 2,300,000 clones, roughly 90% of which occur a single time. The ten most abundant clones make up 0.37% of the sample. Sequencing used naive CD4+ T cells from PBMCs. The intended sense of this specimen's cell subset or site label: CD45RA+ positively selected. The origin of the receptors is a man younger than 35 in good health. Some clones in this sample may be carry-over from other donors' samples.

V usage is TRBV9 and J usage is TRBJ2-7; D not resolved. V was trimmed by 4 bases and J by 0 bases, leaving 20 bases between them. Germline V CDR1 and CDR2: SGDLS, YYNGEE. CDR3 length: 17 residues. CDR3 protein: CASSPDGRPGLSYEQYF. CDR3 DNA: TGTGCCAGCAGCCCAGATGGCAGACCTGGCCTCTCCTACGAGCAGTACTTC.

The CDR3 loop is CASSLGLFTGELFF. CDR3 nucleotides: TGTGCCAGCAGTCTAGGACTGTTCACCGGGGAGCTGTTTTTT. The chain carries TRBV27 and TRBJ2-2; TRBD2 might be the D (5 bases). The V end lost 5 bases, the J end lost 4 bases, and 11 bases lay between the germline ends. The CDR3 spans 14 residues. Germline V lookup: CDR1 MNHEY, CDR2 SMNVEV (reference sequence).

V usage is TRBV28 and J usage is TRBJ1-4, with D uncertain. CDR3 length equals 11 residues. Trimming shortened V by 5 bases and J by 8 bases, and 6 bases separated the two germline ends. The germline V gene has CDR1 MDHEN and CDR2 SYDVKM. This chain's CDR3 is CASSKIEKLFF. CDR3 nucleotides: TGTGCCAGCAGTAAGATAGAAAAACTGTTTTTT.

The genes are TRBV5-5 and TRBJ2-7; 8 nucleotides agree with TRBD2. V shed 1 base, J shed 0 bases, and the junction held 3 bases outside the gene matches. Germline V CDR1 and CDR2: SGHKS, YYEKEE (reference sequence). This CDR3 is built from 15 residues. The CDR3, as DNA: TGTGCCAGCAGCTTGTCTAGCGGGTACTCCTACGAGCAGTACTTC. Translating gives CASSLSSGYSYEQYF.

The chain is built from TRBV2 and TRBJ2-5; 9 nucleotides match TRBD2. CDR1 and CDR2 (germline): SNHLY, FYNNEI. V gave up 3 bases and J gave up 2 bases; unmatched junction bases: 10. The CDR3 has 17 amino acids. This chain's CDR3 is CASSDPSTSGFQETQYF. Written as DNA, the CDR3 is TGTGCCAGCAGTGACCCCTCGACTAGCGGATTTCAAGAGACCCAGTACTTC.

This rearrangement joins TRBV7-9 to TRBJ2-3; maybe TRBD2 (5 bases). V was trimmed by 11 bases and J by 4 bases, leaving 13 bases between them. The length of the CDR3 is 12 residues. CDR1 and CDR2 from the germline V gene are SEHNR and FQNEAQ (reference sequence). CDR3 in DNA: TGTGCCGCCGGGGTTCGCGCAGATACGCAGTATTTT. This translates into CAAGVRADTQYF. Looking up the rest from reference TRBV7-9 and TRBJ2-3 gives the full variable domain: DTGVSQNPRHKITKRGQNVTFRCDPISEHNRLYWYRQTLGQGPEFLTYFQNEAQLEKSRLLSDRFSAERPKGSFSTLEIQRTEQGDSAMYLCAAGVRADTQYFGPGTRLTVL.

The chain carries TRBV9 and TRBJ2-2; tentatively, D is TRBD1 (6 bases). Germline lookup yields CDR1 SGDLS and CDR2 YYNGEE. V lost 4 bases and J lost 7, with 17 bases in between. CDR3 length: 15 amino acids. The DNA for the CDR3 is TGTGCCAGCAGCCCTCGGGCAGGGGATATCGGGGAGCTGTTTTTT. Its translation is CASSPRAGDIGELFF.

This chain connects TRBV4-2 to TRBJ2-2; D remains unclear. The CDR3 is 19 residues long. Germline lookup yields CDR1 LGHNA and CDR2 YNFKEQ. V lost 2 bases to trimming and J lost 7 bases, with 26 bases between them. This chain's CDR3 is CASSQIWYVGNSQDGELFF. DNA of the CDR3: TGTGCCAGCAGCCAAATCTGGTATGTGGGGAACAGTCAGGACGGGGAGCTGTTTTTT.

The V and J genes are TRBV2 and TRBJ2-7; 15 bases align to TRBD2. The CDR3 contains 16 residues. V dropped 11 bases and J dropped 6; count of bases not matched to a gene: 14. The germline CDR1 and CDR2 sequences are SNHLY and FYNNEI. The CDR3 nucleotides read TGTGCCGGCCGGACTAGCGGGAGGGCCCGCTCATCCGAGCAGTACTTC. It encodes CAGRTSGRARSSEQYF.

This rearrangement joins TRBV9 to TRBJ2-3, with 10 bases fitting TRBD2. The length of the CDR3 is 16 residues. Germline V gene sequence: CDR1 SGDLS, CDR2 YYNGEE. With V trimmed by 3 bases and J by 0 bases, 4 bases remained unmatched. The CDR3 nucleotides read TGTGCCAGCAGCGCAAGACTAGCGGGCAGCACAGATACGCAGTATTTT. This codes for CASSARLAGSTDTQYF.

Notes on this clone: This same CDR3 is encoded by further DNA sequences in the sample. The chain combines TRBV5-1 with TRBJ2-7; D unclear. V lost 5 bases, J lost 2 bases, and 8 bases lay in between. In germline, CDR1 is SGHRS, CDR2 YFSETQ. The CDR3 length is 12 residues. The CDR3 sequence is CASSLNAYEQYF. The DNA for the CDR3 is TGCGCCAGCAGTCTCAATGCCTACGAGCAGTACTTC.

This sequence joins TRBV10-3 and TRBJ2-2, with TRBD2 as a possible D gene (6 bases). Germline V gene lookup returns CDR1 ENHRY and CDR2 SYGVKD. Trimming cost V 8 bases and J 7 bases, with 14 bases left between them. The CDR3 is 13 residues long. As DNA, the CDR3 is TGTGCCATCGGCAGGGAGGAAGGCGGGGAGCTGTTTTTT. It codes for CAIGREEGGELFF.

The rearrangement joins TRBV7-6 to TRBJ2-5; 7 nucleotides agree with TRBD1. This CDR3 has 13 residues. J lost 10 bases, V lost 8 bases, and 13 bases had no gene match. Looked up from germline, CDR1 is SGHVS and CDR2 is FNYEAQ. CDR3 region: CASFRDSIQLQYF. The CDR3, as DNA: TGTGCCAGCTTCAGGGACAGTATCCAACTCCAGTACTTC.

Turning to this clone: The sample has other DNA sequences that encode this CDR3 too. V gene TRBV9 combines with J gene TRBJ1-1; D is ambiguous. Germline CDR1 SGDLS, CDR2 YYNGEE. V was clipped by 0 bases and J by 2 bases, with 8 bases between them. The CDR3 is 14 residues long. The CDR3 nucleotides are TGTGCCAGCAGCGTAGTTGGCTCCAACACTGAAGCTTTCTTT. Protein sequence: CASSVVGSNTEAFF.

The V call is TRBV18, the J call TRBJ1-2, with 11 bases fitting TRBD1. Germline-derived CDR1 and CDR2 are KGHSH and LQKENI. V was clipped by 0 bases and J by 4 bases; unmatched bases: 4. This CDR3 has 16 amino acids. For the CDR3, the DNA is TGTGCCAGCTCACCACCCGGGACAGGGGGGATCTATGGCTACACCTTC. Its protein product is CASSPPGTGGIYGYTF.

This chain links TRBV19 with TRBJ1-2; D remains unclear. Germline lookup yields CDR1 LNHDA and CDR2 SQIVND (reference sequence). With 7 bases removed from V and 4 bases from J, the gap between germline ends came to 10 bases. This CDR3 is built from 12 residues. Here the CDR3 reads CASNRVGYGYTF. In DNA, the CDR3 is TGTGCCAGTAATCGGGTGGGCTATGGCTACACCTTC.

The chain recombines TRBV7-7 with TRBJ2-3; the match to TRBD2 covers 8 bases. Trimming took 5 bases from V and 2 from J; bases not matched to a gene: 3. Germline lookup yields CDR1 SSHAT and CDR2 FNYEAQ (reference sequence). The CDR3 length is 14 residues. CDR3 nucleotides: TGTGCCAGCAGCGTAGGACTAGCCACAGATACGCAGTATTTT. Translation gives CASSVGLATDTQYF.

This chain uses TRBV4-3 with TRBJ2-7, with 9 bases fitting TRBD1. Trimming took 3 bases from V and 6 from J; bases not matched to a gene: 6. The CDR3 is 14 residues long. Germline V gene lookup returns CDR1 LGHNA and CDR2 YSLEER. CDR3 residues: CASSQKQGAGEQYF. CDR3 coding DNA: TGCGCCAGCAGCCAGAAACAGGGGGCTGGCGAGCAGTACTTC.

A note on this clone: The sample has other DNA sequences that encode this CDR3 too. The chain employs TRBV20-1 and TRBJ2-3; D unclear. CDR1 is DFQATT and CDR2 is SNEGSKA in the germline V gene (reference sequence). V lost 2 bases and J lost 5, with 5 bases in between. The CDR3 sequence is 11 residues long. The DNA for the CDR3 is TGCAGTGCTAGATTGGGAGATACGCAGTATTTT. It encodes CSARLGDTQYF.

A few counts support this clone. The CDR3 region is CATLGRVQFF. CDR3 DNA sequence: TGTGCCACCCTGGGCAGAGTGCAGTTCTTC. The rearrangement uses TRBV28 and TRBJ2-1, with no clear D. Deletions cut 10 bases from V and 12 bases from J, with 13 bases between. In germline, CDR1 is MDHEN, CDR2 SYDVKM. This CDR3 is 10 amino acids long.

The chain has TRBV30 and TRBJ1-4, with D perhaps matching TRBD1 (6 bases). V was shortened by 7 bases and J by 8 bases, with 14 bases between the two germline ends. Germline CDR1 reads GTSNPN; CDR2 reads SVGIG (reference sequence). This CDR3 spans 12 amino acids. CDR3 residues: CASKGGWEKLFF. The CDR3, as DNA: TGTGCCTCGAAGGGGGGCTGGGAAAAACTGTTTTTT.

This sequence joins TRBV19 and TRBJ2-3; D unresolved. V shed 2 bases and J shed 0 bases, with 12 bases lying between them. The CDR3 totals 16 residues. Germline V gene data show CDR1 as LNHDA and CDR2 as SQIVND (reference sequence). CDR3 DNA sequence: TGTGCCAGTAGTATAATCGGGCGCGGCAGCACAGATACGCAGTATTTT. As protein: CASSIIGRGSTDTQYF.

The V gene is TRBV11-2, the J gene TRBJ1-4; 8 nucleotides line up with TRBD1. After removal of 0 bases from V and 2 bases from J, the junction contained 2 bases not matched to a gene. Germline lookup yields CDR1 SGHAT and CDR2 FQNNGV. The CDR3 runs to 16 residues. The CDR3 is CASSLDRGLTNEKLFF. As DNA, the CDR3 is TGTGCCAGCAGCTTAGACAGGGGGCTTACTAATGAAAAACTGTTTTTT.

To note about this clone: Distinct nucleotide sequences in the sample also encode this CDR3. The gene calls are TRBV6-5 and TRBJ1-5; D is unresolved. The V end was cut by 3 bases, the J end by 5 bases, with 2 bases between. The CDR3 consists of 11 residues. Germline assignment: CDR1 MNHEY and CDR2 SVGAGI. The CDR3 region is CASSYDQPQHF. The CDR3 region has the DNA TGTGCCAGCAGTTATGATCAGCCCCAGCATTTT.

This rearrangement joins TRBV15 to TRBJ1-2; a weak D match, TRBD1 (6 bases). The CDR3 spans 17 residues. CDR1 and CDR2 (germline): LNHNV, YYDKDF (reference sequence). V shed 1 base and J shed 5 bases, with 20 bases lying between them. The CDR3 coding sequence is TGTGCCACCAGCAGAGCGGGGGGGCAGGGTCTTGGGTATGGCTACACCTTC. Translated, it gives CATSRAGGQGLGYGYTF.

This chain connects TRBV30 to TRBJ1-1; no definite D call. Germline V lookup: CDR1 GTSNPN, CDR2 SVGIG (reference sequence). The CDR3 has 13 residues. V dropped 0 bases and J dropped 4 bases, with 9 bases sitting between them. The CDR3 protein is CAWSVASGTEAFF. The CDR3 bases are TGTGCCTGGAGTGTAGCATCCGGCACTGAAGCTTTCTTT.

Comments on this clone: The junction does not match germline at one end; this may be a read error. CDR3 residues: CASSLAGGTGRGPF. The CDR3, as DNA: TGTGCCAGCAGCTTAGCGGGAGGGACCGGTCGGGGGCCCTTC. This chain connects TRBV7-8 to TRBJ2-7, with TRBD2 as a possible D gene (7 bases). The CDR3 has 14 amino acids. Germline CDR1 is SGHVS and CDR2 is FQNEAQ.

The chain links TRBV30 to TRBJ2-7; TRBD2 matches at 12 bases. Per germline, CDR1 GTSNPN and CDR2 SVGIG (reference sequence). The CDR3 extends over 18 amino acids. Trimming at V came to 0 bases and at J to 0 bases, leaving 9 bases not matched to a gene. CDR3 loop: CAWSVGLAGIPSSYEQYF. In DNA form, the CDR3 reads TGTGCCTGGAGTGTCGGACTAGCGGGAATCCCAAGCTCCTACGAGCAGTACTTC.